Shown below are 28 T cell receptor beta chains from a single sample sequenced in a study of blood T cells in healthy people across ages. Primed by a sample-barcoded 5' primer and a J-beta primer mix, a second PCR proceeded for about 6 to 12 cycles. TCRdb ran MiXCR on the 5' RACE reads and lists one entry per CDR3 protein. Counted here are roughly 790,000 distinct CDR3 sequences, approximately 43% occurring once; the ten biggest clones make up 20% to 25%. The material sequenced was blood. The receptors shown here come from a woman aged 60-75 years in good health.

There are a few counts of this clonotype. CDR3 nucleotide sequence: TGTGCCAGCAGCTTAGAAGTCCAGGGCGGTTCACCCCTCCACTTT. Protein: CASSLEVQGGSPLHF. The chain carries TRBV7-9 and TRBJ1-6, with a possible D match to TRBD1 (5 bases). The CDR3 is made up of 15 amino acids. Germline-derived CDR1 and CDR2 are SEHNR and FQNEAQ (reference sequence). V shed 1 base and J shed 9 bases, with 13 bases lying between them.

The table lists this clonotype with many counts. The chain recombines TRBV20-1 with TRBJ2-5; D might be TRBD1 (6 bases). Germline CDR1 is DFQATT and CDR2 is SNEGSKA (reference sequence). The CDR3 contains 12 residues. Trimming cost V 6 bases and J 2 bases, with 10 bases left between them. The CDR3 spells CSAWTDQETQYF. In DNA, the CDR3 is TGCAGTGCATGGACAGATCAAGAGACCCAGTACTTC.

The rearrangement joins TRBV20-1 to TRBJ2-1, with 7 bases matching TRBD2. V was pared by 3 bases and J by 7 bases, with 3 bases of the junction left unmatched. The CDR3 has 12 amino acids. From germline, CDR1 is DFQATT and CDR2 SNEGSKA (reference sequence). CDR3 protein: CSARRRENEQFF. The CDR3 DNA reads TGCAGTGCTAGGAGGCGGGAGAATGAGCAGTTCTTC.

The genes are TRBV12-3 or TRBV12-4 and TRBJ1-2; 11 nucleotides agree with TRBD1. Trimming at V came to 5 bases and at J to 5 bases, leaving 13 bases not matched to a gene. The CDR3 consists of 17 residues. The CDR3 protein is CASSPRTGGVKGYGYTF. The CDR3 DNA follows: TGTGCCAGCAGTCCCCGGACAGGGGGCGTCAAAGGATATGGCTACACCTTC.

CDR3 amino acids: CASSTSGGAGDTQYF. The CDR3 nucleotides are TGTGCCAGCAGTACTAGCGGGGGGGCGGGAGATACGCAGTATTTT. The chain links TRBV12-3 or TRBV12-4 to TRBJ2-3; 13 nucleotides match TRBD2. The trim removed 5 bases at V and 5 bases at J, leaving 4 bases unmatched. The CDR3 has 15 amino acids.

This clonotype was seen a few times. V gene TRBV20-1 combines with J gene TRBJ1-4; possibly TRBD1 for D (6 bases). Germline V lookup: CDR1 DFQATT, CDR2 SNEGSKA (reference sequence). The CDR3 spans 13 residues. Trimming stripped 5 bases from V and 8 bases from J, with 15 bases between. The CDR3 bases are TGCAGTGCTCAACAGGGTGATGGAGAAAAACTGTTTTTT. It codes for CSAQQGDGEKLFF.

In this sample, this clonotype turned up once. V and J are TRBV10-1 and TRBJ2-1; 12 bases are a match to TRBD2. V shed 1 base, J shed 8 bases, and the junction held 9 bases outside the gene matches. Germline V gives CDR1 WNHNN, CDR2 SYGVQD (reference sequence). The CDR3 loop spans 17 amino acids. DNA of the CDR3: TGCGCCAGCAGTGAGTTACGACTAGCGGGAGTCGGCGATGAGCAGTTCTTC. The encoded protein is CASSELRLAGVGDEQFF.

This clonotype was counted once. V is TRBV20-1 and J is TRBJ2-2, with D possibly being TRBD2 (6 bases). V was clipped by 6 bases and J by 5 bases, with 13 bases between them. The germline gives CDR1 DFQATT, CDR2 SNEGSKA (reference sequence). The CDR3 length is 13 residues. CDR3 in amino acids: CSAPGTLTGELFF. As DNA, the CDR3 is TGCAGTGCCCCCGGGACTCTTACCGGGGAGCTGTTTTTT.

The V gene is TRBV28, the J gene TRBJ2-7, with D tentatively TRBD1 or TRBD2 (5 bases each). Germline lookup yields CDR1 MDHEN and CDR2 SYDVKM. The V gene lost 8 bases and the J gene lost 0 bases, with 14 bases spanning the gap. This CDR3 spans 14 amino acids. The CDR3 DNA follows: TGTGCCAGCGCTGAGGGGAGAGACTCCTACGAGCAGTACTTC. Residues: CASAEGRDSYEQYF.

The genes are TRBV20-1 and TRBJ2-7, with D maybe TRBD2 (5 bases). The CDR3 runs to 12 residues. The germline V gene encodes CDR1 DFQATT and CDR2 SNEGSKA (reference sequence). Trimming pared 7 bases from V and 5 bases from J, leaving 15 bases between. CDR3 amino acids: CSVVGVDDEQYF. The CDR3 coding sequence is TGCAGTGTTGTCGGGGTGGACGACGAGCAGTACTTC.

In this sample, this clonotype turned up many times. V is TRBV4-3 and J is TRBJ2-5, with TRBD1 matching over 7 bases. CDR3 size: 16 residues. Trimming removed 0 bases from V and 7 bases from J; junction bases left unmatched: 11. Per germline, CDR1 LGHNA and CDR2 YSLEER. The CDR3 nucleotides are TGCGCCAGCAGCCAAGAAGTCGGGCAGGGGGAATGGACCCAGTACTTC. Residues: CASSQEVGQGEWTQYF.

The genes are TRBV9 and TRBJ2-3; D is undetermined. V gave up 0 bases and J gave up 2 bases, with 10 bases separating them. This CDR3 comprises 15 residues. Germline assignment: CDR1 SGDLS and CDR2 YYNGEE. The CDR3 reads CASSVGPAPTDTQYF. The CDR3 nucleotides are TGTGCCAGCAGCGTAGGCCCGGCCCCCACAGATACGCAGTATTTT.

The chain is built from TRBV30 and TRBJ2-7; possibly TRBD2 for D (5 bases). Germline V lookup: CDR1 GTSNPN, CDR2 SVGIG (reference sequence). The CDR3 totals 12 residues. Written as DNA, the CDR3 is TGTGGTCAGAGGGAACTCTTTGGCGAGCAGTACTTC. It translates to CGQRELFGEQYF.

The chain's CDR3 is CSVEDDSLNTGELFF. The DNA of the CDR3 is TGCAGCGTTGAAGATGATTCTCTGAACACCGGGGAGCTGTTTTTT. V and J are TRBV29-1 and TRBJ2-2; the D is unclear. V was clipped by 0 bases and J by 1 base, with 9 bases between them. This CDR3 contains 15 residues. CDR1 is SQVTM and CDR2 is ANQGSEA in the germline V gene.

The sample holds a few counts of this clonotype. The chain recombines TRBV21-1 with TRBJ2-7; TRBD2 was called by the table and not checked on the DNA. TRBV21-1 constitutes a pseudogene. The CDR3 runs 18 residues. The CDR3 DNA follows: TGTGCCAGCAGCAAAGAGGATAGCGGGAGATTTAGTCAGGACGAGCAGTACTTC. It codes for CASSKEDSGRFSQDEQYF.

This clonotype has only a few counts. The CDR3 is CASEGREEGEQFF. The CDR3 nucleotides read TGCGCCAGCGAAGGTCGGGAAGAAGGGGAGCAGTTCTTC. This chain joins TRBV5-1 and TRBJ2-1; D perhaps matches TRBD2 (5 bases). V lost 7 bases and J 10 bases, leaving 18 bases between the germline ends. Germline values: CDR1 SGHRS, CDR2 YFSETQ. This CDR3 spans 13 amino acids.

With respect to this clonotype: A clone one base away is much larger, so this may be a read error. The CDR3 sequence: CASSRRDYYEQYF. The CDR3 DNA sequence: TGTGCCAGCAGTCGCCGGGACTACTACGAGCAGTACTTC. The rearrangement uses TRBV12-3 or TRBV12-4 and TRBJ2-7; 7 nucleotides line up with TRBD2. CDR3 size: 13 residues. V gave up 5 bases and J gave up 3 bases; unmatched junction bases: 4.

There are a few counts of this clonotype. The CDR3 sequence is CASNLTDRGNEQYF. DNA for the CDR3: TGTGCCAGCAACTTGACGGACAGGGGGAACGAGCAGTACTTC. V usage is TRBV27 and J usage is TRBJ2-7; TRBD1 matches at 10 bases. Germline CDR1 MNHEY, CDR2 SMNVEV (reference sequence). The length of the CDR3 is 14 residues. Trimming took 7 bases from V and 5 from J; bases not matched to a gene: 8.

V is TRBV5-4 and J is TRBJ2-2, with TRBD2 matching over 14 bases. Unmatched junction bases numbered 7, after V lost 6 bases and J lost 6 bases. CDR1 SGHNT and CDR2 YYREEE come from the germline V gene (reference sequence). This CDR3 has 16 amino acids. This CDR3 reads CASTGTSGRVAGELFF. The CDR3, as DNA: TGTGCCAGCACCGGGACTAGCGGGAGAGTCGCCGGGGAGCTGTTTTTT.

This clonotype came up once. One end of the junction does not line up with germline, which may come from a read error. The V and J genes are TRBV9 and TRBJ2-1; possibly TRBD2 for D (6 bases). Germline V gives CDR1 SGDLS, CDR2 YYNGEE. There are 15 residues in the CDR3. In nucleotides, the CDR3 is TGTGCCAGCAGCGTAGATGGCGGGACCTACAATGGGCAGTCCTTC. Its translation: CASSVDGGTYNGQSF.

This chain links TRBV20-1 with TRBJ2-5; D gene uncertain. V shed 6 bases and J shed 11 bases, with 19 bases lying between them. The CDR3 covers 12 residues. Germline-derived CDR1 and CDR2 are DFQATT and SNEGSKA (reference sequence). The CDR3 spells CSARPTWLEQYF. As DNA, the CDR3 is TGCAGTGCCCGTCCCACCTGGCTTGAGCAGTACTTC.

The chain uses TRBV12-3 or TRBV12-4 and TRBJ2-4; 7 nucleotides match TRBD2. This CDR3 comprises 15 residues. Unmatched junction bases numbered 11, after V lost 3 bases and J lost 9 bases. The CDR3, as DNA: TGTGCCAGCAGTTTCCTCGGACTAGGGAGGACCATTCAGTACTTC. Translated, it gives CASSFLGLGRTIQYF.

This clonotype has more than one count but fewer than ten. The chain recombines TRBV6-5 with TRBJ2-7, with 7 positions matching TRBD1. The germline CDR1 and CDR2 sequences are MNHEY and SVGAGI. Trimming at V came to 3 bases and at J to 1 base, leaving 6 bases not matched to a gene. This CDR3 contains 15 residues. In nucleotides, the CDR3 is TGTGCCAGCAGTTATGACAGGGACGATTCCTACGAGCAGTACTTC. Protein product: CASSYDRDDSYEQYF.

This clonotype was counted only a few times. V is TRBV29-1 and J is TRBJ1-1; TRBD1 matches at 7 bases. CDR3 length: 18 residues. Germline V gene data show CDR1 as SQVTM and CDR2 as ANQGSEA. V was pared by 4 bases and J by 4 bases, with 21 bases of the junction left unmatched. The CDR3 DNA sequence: TGCAGCGTTGTCCGTGGACTGATAACGACAGGGCAGCCCACTGAAGCTTTCTTT. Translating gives CSVVRGLITTGQPTEAFF.

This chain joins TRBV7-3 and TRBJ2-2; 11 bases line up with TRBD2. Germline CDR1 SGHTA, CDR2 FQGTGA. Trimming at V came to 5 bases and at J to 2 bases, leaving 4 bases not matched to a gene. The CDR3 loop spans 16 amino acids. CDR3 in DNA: TGTGCCAGCAGCCAACTAGCGGGAGCAAACACCGGGGAGCTGTTTTTT. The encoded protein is CASSQLAGANTGELFF.

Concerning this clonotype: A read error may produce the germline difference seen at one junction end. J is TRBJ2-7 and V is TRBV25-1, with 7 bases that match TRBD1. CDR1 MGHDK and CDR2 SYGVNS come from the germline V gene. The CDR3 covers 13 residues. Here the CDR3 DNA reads TGTGCCGGCAGGCACAGGGGTTTGAATCAGCAGTACTTC. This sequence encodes CAGRHRGLNQQYF.

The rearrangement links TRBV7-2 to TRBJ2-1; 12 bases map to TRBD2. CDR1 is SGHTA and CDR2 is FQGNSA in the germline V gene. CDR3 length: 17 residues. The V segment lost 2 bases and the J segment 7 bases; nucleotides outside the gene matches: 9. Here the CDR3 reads CTSSLRPLAGGRNEQFF. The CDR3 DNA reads TGTACCAGCAGCTTAAGACCGCTAGCGGGAGGGAGGAATGAGCAGTTCTTC.

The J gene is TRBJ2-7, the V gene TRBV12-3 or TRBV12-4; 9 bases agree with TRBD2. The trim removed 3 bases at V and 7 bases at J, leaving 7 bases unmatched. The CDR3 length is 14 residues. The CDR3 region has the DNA TGTGCCAGCAGTTTTCAGGGACTAGCTATTGAGCAGTACTTC. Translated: CASSFQGLAIEQYF.